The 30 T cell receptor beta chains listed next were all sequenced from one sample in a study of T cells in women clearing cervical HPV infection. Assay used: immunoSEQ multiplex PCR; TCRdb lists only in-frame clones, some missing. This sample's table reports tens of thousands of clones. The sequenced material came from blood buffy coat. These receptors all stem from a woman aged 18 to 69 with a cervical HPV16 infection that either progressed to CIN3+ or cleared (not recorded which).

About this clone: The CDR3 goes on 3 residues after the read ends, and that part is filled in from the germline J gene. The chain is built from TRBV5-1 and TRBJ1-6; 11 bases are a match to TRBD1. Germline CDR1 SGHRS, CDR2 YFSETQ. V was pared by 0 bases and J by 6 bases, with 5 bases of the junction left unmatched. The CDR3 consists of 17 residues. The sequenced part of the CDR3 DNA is TGCGCCAGCAGCTTGGGGGAAGGACAGGGGGCTAATTCACCC. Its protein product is CASSLGEGQGANSP. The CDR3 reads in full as CASSLGEGQGANSPLHF.

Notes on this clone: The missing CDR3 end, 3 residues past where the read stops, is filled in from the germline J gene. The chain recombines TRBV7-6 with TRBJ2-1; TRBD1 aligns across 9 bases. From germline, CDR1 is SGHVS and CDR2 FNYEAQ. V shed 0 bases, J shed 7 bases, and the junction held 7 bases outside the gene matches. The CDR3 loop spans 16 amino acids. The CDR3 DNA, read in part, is TGTGCCAGCAGCTTAGCGCCGGGACAGGGTGGGAATGAG. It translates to CASSLAPGQGGNE. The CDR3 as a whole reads CASSLAPGQGGNEQFF.

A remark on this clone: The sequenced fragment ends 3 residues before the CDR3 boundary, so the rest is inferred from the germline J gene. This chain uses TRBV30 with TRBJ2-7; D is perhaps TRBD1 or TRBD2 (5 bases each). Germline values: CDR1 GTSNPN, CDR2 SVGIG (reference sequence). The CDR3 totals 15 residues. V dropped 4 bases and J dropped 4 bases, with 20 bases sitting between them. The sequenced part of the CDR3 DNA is TGTGCCTGGACCCCCAGAGGGAAGACAGCTTACGAG. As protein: CAWTPRGKTAYE. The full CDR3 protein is CAWTPRGKTAYEQYF.

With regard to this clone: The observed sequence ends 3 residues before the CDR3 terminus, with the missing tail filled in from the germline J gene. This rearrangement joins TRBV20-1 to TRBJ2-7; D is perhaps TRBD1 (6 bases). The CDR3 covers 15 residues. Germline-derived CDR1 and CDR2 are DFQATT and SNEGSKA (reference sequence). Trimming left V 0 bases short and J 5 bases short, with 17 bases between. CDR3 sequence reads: CSARDHQGPGDEQYF. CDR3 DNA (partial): TGCAGTGCTAGAGATCATCAGGGGCCGGGTGACGAG.

CDR3 DNA (partial): TGTGCCAGCATTATCGACAGGGATCAGCCC. Amino acid sequence: CASIIDRDQP. From start to end, the CDR3 is CASIIDRDQPQHF. This chain uses TRBV2 with TRBJ1-5; 7 bases agree with TRBD1. The DNA ends 3 residues before the CDR3 does, and the rest of the CDR3 is filled in from the germline J gene. This CDR3 has 13 amino acids. Germline CDR1 is SNHLY and CDR2 is FYNNEI. Losses at the gene ends were 7 bases for V and 5 bases for J; bases not matched to a gene: 5. Complete variable domain (other parts from reference TRBV2 and TRBJ1-5): EPEVTQTPSHQVTQMGQEVILRCVPISNHLYFYWYRQILGQKVEFLVSFYNNEISEKSEIFDDQFSVERPDGSNFTLKIRSTKLEDSAMYFCASIIDRDQPQHFGDGTRLSIL.

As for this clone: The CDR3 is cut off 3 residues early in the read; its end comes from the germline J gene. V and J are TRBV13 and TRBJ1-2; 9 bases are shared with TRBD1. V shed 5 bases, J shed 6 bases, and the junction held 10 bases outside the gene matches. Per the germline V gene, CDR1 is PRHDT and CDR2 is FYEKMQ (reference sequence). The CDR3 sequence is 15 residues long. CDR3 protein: CASSRYTTGGDGYTF. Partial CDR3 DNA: TGTGCCAGCAGCAGGTATACCACAGGGGGCGATGGC.

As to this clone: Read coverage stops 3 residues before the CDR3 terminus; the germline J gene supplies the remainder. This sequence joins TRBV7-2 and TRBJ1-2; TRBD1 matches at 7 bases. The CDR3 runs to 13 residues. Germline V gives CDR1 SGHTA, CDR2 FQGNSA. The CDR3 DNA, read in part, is TGTGCCAGCAGCTTAGGCCACAGGGGCGAC. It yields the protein CASSLGHRGD. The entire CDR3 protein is CASSLGHRGDYTF.

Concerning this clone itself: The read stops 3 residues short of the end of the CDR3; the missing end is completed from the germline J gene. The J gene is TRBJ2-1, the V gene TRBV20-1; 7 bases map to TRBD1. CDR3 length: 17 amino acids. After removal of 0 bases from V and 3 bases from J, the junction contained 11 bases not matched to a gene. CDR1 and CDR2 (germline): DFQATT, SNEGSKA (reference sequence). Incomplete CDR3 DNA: TGCAGTGCTAGAGATCGGGGACAGCCTGGGGGCTACAATGAG. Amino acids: CSARDRGQPGGYNE. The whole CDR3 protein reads CSARDRGQPGGYNEQFF.

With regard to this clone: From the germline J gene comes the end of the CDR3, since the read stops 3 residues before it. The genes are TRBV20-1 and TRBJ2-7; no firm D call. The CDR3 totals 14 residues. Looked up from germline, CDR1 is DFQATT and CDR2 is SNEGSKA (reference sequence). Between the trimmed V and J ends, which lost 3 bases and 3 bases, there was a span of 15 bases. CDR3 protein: CSARGGPDYYEQYF. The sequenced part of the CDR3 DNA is TGCAGTGCTAGGGGTGGGCCGGATTACTACGAG.

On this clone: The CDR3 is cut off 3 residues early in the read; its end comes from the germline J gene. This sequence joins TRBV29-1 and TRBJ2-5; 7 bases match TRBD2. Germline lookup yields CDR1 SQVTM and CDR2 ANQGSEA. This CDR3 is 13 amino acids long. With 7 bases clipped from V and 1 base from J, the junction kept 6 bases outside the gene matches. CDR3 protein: CSAGAGSQETQYF. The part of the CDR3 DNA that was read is TGCAGCGCCGGAGCGGGGAGCCAAGAGACC.

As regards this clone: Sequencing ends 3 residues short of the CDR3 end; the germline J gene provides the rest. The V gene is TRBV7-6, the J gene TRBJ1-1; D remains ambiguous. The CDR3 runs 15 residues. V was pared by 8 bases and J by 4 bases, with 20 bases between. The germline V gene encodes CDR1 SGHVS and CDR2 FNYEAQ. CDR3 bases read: TGTGCCAGCGCCTCCGGACTCGAGCTGGCCACTGAA. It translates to CASASGLELATE. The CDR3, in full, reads CASASGLELATEAFF. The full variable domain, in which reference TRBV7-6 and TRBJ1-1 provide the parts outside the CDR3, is GAGVSQSPRYKVTKRGQDVALRCDPISGHVSLYWYRQALGQGPEFLTYFNYEAQQDKSGLPNDRFSAERPEGSISTLTIQRTEQRDSAMYRCASASGLELATEAFFGQGTRLTVV.

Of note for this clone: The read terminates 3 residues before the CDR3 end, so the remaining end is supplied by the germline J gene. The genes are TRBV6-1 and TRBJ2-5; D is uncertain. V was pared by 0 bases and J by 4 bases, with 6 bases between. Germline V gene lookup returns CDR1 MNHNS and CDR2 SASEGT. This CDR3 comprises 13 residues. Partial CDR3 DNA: TGTGCCAGCAGTGAAGCGTTCGGAGAGACC. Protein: CASSEAFGET. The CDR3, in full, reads CASSEAFGETQYF.

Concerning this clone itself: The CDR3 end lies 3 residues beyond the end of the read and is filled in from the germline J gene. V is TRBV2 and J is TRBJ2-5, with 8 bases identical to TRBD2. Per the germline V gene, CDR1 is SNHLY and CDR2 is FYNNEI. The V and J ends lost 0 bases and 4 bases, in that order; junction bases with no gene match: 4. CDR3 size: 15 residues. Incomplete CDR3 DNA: TGTGCCAGCAGTGAAGCGGCGGGGGGTGTAGAGACC. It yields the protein CASSEAAGGVET. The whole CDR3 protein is CASSEAAGGVETQYF.

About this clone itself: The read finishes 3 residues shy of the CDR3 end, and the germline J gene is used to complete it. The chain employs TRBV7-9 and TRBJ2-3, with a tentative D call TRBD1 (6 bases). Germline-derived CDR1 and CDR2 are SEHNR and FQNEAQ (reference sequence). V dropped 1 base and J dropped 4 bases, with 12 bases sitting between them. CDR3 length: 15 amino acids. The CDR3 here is CASSLGQGMSDTQYF. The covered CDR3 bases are TGTGCCAGCAGCTTAGGCCAGGGGATGTCAGATACG.

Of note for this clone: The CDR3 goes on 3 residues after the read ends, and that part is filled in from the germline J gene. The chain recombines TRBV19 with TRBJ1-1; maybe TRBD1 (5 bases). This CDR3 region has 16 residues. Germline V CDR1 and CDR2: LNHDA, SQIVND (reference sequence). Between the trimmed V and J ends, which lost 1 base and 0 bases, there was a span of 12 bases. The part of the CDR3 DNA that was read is TGTGCCAGTAGTATAGTCGGAAGGGGCATGAACACTGAA. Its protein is CASSIVGRGMNTE. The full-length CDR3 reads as CASSIVGRGMNTEAFF.

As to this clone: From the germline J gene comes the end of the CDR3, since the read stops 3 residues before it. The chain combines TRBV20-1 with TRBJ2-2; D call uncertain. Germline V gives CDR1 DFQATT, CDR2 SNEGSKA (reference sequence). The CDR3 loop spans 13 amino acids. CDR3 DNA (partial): TGCAGTGCTAGAGGACCAACTAATGAAAAG. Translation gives CSARGPTNEK. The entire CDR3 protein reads CSARGPTNEKLFF.

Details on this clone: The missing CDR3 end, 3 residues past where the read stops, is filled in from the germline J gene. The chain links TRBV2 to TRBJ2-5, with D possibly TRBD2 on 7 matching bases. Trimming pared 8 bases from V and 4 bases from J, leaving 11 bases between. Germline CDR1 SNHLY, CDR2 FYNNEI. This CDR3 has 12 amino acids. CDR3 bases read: TGTGCCAGCGGGGGGGCCTTAGAGACC. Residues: CASGGALET. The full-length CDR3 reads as CASGGALETQYF.

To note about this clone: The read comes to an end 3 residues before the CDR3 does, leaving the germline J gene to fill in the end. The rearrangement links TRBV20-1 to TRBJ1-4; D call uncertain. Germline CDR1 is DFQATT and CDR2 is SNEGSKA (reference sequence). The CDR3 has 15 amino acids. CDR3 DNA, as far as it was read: TGCAGTGCTAGAGATGAGGGCCTGTTTTATTCACCA. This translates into CSARDEGLFYSP. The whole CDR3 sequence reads CSARDEGLFYSPLFF.

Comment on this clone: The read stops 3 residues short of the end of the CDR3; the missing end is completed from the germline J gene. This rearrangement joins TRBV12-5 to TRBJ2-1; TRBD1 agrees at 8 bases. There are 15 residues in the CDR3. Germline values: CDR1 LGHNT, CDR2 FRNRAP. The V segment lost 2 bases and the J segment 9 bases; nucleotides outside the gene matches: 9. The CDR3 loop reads CASGLIRQGLSEQFF. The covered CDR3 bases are TGTGCTAGTGGTTTGATACGACAGGGGTTGAGTGAG.

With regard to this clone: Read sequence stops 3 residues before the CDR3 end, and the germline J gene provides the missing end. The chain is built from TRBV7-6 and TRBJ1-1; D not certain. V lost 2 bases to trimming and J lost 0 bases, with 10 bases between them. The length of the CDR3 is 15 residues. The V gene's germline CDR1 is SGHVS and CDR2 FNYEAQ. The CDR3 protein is CASSLYRTMNTEAFF. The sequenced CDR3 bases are TGTGCCAGCAGCTTATACCGGACTATGAACACTGAA.

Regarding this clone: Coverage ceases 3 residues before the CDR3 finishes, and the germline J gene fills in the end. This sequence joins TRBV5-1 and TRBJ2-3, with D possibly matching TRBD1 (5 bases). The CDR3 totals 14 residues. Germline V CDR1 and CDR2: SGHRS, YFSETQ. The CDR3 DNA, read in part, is TGCGCCAGCAGCTTTGGGGCCCACCAAGAGACG. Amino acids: CASSFGAHQET. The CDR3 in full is CASSFGAHQETQYF. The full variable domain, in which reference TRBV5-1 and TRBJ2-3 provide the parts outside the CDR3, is KAGVTQTPRYLIKTRGQQVTLSCSPISGHRSVSWYQQTPGQGLQFLFEYFSETQRNKGNFPGRFSGRQFSNSRSEMNVSTLELGDSALYLCASSFGAHQETQYFGPGTRLTVL.

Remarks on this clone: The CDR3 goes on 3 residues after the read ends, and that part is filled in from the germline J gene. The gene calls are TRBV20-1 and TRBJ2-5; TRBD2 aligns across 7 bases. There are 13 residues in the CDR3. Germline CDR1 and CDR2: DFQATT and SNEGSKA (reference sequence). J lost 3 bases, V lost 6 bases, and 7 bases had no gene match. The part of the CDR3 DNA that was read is TGCAGTGCAGATAGCGGGTGGAAAGAGACC. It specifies CSADSGWKET. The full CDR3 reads CSADSGWKETQYF.

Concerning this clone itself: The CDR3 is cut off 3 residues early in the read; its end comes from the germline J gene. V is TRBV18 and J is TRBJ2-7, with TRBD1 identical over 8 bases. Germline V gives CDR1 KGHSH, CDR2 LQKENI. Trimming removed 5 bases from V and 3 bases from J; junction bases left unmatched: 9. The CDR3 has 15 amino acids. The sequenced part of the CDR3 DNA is TGTGCCAGCTCATTCCGACAGGGGACCAACTACGAG. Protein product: CASSFRQGTNYE. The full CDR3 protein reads CASSFRQGTNYEQYF.

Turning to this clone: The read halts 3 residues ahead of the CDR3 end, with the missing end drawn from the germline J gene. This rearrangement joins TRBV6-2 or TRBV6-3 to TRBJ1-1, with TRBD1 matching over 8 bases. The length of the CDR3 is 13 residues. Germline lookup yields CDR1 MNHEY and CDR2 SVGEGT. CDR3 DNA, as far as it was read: TGTGCCAGCAGCCTCGGGACAGGTTCTCAA. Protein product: CASSLGTGSQ. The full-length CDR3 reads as CASSLGTGSQAFF.

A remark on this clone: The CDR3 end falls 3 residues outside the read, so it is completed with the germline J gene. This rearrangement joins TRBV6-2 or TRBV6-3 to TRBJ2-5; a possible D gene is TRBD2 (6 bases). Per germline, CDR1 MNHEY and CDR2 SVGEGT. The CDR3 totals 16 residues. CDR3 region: CASSYRLAGPTDTQYF. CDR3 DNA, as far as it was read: TGTGCCAGCAGTTACCGACTTGCGGGGCCAACAGATACC.

The CDR3 here is CASSHSQDSSYEAFF. The CDR3 DNA, read in part, is TGTGCCAGCTCCCACTCTCAAGATAGCTCCTACGAG. This sequence joins TRBV18 and TRBJ1-1; D gene ambiguous. The read ends 3 residues before the CDR3 terminus; that terminus is restored from the germline J gene. CDR3 length equals 15 residues. Germline assignment: CDR1 KGHSH and CDR2 LQKENI.

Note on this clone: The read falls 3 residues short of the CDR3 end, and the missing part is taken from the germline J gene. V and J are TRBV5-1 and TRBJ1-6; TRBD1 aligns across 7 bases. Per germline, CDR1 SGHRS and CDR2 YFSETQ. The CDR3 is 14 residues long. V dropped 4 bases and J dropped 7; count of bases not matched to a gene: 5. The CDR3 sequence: CASSPGDRNSPLHF. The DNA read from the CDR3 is TGCGCCAGCAGCCCGGGGGACAGAAATTCACCC.

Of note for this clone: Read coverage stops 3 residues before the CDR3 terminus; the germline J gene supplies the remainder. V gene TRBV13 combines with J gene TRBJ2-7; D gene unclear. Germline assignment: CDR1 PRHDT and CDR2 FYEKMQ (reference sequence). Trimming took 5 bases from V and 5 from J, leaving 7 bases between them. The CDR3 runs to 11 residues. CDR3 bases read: TGTGCCAGCAGCGTCGGTGACGAG. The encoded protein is CASSVGDE. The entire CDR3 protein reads CASSVGDEQYF.

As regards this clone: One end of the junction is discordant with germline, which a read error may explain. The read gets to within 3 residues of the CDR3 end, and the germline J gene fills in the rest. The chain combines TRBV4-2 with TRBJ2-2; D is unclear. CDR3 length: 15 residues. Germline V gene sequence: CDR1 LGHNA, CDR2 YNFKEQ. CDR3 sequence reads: CASSHVGQEPGELFF. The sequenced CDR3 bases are TGCGCCAGCAGCCATGTTGGTCAGGAACCCGGGGAG.

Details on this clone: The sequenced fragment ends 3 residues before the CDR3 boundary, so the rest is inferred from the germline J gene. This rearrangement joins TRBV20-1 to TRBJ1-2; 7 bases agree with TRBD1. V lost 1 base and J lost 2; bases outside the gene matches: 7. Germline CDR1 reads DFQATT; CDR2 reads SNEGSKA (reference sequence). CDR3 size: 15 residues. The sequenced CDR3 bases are TGCAGTGCTAGAGGGGGGGACAGCAGGAACTATGGC. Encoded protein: CSARGGDSRNYG. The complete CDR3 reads CSARGGDSRNYGYTF.